This TCR beta chain derives from a study of shared clonotypes between healthy human individuals. An assay was performed, and its level was deep. Some 30,000 T cell genomes (about 300 ng DNA) went into each PBMC replicate. Source study methods: Quality scores were absent from the junction-only immunoSEQ sequences, so filtering differed. Using immunoSEQ multiplex PCR, the repertoire was profiled, and TCRdb retains in-frame clones only, with some absent. V and J calls and clone size are given by that table; D and trimming were obtained from the DNA. Of about 520,000 clones in the sample, roughly 80% were seen once. CDR1 is SGDLS and CDR2 is YYNGEE in the germline V gene. V dropped 4 bases and J dropped 0 bases, with 14 bases sitting between them. The CDR3 consists of 16 residues.

The TCR originated in a middle-aged woman in good health. Some clones in this sample may be carry-over from other donors' samples. This rearrangement joins TRBV9 to TRBJ1-3, with D possibly matching TRBD1 (6 bases). Sequencing was done on a sample of PBMCs. CDR3 sequence reads: CASSQGWRNSGNTIYF. The CDR3 region has the DNA TGTGCCAGCAGCCAGGGGTGGCGAAACTCTGGAAACACCATATATTTT.